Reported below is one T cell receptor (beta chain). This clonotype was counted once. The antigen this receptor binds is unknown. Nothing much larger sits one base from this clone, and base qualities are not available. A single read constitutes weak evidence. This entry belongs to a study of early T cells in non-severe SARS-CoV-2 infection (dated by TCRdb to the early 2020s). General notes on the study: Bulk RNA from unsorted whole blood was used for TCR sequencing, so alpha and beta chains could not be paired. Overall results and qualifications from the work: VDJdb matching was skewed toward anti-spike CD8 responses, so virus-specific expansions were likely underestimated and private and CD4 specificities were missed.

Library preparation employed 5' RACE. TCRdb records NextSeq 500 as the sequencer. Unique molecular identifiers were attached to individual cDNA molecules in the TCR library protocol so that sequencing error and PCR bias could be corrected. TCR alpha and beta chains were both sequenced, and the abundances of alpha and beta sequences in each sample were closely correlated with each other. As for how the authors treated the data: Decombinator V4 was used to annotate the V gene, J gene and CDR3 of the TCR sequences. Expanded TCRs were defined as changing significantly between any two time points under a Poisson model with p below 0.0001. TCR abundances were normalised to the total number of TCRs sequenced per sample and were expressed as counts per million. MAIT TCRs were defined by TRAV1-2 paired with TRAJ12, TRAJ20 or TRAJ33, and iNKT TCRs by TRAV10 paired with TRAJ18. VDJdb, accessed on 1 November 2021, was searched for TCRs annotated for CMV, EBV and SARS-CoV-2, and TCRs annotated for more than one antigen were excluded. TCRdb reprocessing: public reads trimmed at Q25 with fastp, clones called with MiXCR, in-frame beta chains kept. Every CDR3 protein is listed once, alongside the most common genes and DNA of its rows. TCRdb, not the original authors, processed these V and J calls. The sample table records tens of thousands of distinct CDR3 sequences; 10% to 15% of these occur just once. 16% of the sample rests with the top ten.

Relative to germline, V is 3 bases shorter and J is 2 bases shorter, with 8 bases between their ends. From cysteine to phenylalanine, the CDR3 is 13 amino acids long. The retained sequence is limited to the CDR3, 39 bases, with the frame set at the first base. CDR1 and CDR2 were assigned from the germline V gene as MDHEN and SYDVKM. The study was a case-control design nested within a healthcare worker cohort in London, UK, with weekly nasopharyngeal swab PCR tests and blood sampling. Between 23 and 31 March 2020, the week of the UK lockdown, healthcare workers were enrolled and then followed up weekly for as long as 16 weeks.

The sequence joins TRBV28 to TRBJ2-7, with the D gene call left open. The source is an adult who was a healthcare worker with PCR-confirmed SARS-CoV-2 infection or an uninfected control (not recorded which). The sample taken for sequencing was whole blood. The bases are TGTGCCAGCAGTTTGATCAGAGCCTACGAGCAGTACTTC. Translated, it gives CASSLIRAYEQYF.